Below, 3 T cell receptor beta chains from the same sample are listed, as sequenced in a study of PD-L1 blockade in urothelial cancer. The time point is: pretreatment peripheral blood. TCRdb keeps only in-frame clones here, not all; method: immunoSEQ multiplex PCR. The data hold around 100,000 clones, with around nine tenths observed a single time. The specimen was PBMCs, collected around atezolizumab (anti-PD-L1) treatment. The source of these receptors is a man aged 55 to 70 with urothelial cancer.

Here the CDR3 reads CASSIGDRGEAFF. CDR3 coding DNA: TGTGCCAGTAGTATCGGGGACAGGGGTGAAGCTTTCTTT. The V gene is TRBV19, the J gene TRBJ1-1, with 10 bases that match TRBD1. This CDR3 has 13 residues. Losses at the gene ends were 3 bases for V and 7 bases for J; bases not matched to a gene: 2. Germline CDR1 reads LNHDA; CDR2 reads SQIVND (reference sequence).

The chain joins TRBV27 to TRBJ2-7, with 8 bases aligning to TRBD1. The trim removed 6 bases at V and 7 bases at J, leaving 14 bases unmatched. The CDR3 is 15 residues long. Germline V gene lookup returns CDR1 MNHEY and CDR2 SMNVEV (reference sequence). The CDR3, as DNA: TGTGCCAGCAGACCCGGGACAGGTGGAGCTAGGGAGCAGTACTTC. The encoded protein is CASRPGTGGAREQYF.

This chain joins TRBV5-1 and TRBJ1-2, with D uncertain. V gave up 1 base and J gave up 0 bases, with 10 bases separating them. This CDR3 contains 15 residues. Germline values: CDR1 SGHRS, CDR2 YFSETQ. The DNA of the CDR3 is TGCGCCAGCAGCTTGACCGGGGATCCTAACTATGGCTACACCTTC. This sequence encodes CASSLTGDPNYGYTF.